The 30 T cell receptor beta chains in this list originate from one sample, sequenced in a study of regulatory T cells in long-lasting Graves disease. Time point in this sample: newly diagnosed GD, antithyroid drugs for less than 3 months. Following extraction of RNA from PBMCs, that RNA was used to make the TCR library. iRepertoire HTBI primers and Arm-PCR of CDR3 regions built TCR beta libraries. TCRdb fed the multiplex PCR reads into MiXCR, producing one record per CDR3 protein. This table holds around 320,000 distinct CDR3 sequences, approximately 15% found once. This same sample was also part of a study on T cells in Graves' hyperthyroidism and ophthalmopathy.

The material sequenced was peripheral blood mononuclear cells (PBMCs), taken at new diagnosis, from a patient treated with antithyroid drugs. Source of these receptors: a man aged 35-49 years with Graves disease.

Many counts were recorded for this clonotype. The CDR3 bases are TGTGCCAGCAGTTTCCGGGGGCTACCCCTCCACTTT. This translates into CASSFRGLPLHF. The J gene is TRBJ1-6, the V gene TRBV28; perhaps TRBD1 as D (6 bases). This CDR3 contains 12 residues. Germline V CDR1 and CDR2: MDHEN, SYDVKM. Trimming shortened V by 3 bases and J by 12 bases, and 9 bases separated the two germline ends. The full variable domain, rest sourced from reference TRBV28 and TRBJ1-6, is DVKVTQSSRYLVKRTGEKVFLECVQDMDHENMFWYRQDPGLGLRLIYFSYDVKMKEKGDIPEGYSVSREKKERFSLILESASTNQTSMYLCASSFRGLPLHFGNGTRLTVT.

This clonotype has a handful of counts. The V gene is TRBV12-5, the J gene TRBJ2-2; D may match TRBD1 or TRBD2 (6 bases each). The germline V and J ends were trimmed by 1 base and 6 bases, with 9 bases remaining between them. The CDR3 length is 14 residues. Germline CDR1 reads LGHNT; CDR2 reads FRNRAP. The CDR3 DNA reads as TGTGCTAGTGGTTTGGGGGGGGCAGCCGGGGAGCTGTTTTTT. Protein: CASGLGGAAGELFF.

This sequence joins TRBV2 and TRBJ2-2, with D perhaps matching TRBD1 or TRBD2 (6 bases each). This CDR3 spans 16 amino acids. V was cut by 8 bases and J by 5 bases, with 21 bases left in between. CDR1 and CDR2 from the germline V gene are SNHLY and FYNNEI. The CDR3 protein is CASRPLPGAGTGELFF. The CDR3 coding sequence is TGTGCCAGCCGCCCCCTACCGGGGGCGGGGACCGGGGAGCTGTTTTTT. Full variable domain (missing parts from reference TRBV2 and TRBJ2-2): EPEVTQTPSHQVTQMGQEVILRCVPISNHLYFYWYRQILGQKVEFLVSFYNNEISEKSEIFDDQFSVERPDGSNFTLKIRSTKLEDSAMYFCASRPLPGAGTGELFFGEGSRLTVL.

This clonotype came up many times. The chain couples TRBV28 to TRBJ1-5; no clear D. Germline V gives CDR1 MDHEN, CDR2 SYDVKM. There are 16 residues in the CDR3. Trimming left V 2 bases short and J 1 base short, with 12 bases between. CDR3 sequence (DNA): TGTGCCAGCAGTTTAGAGGAGGGCAGGAGCAATCAGCCCCAGCATTTT. Protein product: CASSLEEGRSNQPQHF. The full variable domain, with the rest looked up from reference TRBV28 and TRBJ1-5, is DVKVTQSSRYLVKRTGEKVFLECVQDMDHENMFWYRQDPGLGLRLIYFSYDVKMKEKGDIPEGYSVSREKKERFSLILESASTNQTSMYLCASSLEEGRSNQPQHFGDGTRLSIL.

This clonotype occurred many times. The chain joins TRBV20-1 to TRBJ1-5; 7 bases line up with TRBD1. The germline CDR1 and CDR2 sequences are DFQATT and SNEGSKA (reference sequence). The CDR3 contains 14 residues. V was clipped by 5 bases and J by 7 bases; unmatched bases: 11. The CDR3 protein is CSAEKQGILQPQHF. CDR3 sequence (DNA): TGCAGTGCTGAAAAACAGGGGATATTGCAGCCCCAGCATTTT.

In this sample, this clonotype turned up a few times. The J gene is TRBJ1-5, the V gene TRBV24-1; D is possibly TRBD1 (5 bases). The CDR3 covers 13 residues. With 3 bases removed from V and 6 bases from J, the gap between germline ends came to 8 bases. Germline V gene data show CDR1 as KGHDR and CDR2 as SFDVKD. The CDR3: CATSDRGSQPQHF. In DNA form, the CDR3 reads TGTGCCACCAGTGATCGGGGGAGTCAGCCCCAGCATTTT.

The table lists this clonotype with many counts. V and J are TRBV6-1 and TRBJ2-1; 12 nucleotides match TRBD2. CDR3 length equals 16 residues. Germline values: CDR1 MNHNS, CDR2 SASEGT. J lost 4 bases, V lost 6 bases, and 7 bases had no gene match. The CDR3 spells CASSSTLAGGYNEQFF. The CDR3 bases are TGTGCCAGCAGCTCAACTCTAGCGGGGGGGTACAATGAGCAGTTCTTC.

This clonotype was detected ten times or more. V usage is TRBV18 and J usage is TRBJ1-2, with TRBD1 as a possible D gene (6 bases). The CDR3 runs 13 residues. Germline V CDR1 and CDR2: KGHSH, LQKENI. Trimming removed 8 bases from V and 4 bases from J, with 14 bases in between. CDR3 DNA sequence: TGTGCCAGCCACGACAGGACTCGCTATGGCTACACCTTC. Its translation: CASHDRTRYGYTF.

This clonotype showed up many times. The chain has TRBV27 and TRBJ2-2; the D gene is possibly TRBD1 (6 bases). The CDR3 consists of 18 residues. Trimming pared 4 bases from V and 4 bases from J, leaving 22 bases between. Looked up from germline, CDR1 is MNHEY and CDR2 is SMNVEV (reference sequence). Written as DNA, the CDR3 is TGTGCCAGCAGTTCATCTCGTACAGGGACCCTTTTCACCGGGGAGCTGTTTTTT. Its translation: CASSSSRTGTLFTGELFF.

In this sample, this clonotype turned up many times. The J gene is TRBJ2-1, the V gene TRBV7-9, with D maybe TRBD2 (6 bases). This CDR3 is 15 amino acids long. The V end was cut by 5 bases, the J end by 7 bases, with 18 bases between. CDR1 is SEHNR, CDR2 FQNEAQ, per germline (reference sequence). CDR3 nucleotide sequence: TGTGCCAGCAGCCTACACGGGGGTGAAGGAAATGAGCAGTTCTTC. Translation: CASSLHGGEGNEQFF.

The chain recombines TRBV5-4 with TRBJ1-5; D is uncertain. The CDR3 contains 12 residues. CDR1 and CDR2 (germline): SGHNT, YYREEE (reference sequence). V lost 5 bases, J lost 3 bases, and 6 bases lay in between. The CDR3 DNA sequence: TGTGCCAGCAGAATTGACAATCAGCCCCAGCATTTT. This gives the protein CASRIDNQPQHF.

This clonotype was detected a few times. V gene TRBV27 combines with J gene TRBJ1-6, with D possibly being TRBD1 (6 bases). Trimming shortened V by 0 bases and J by 9 bases, and 15 bases separated the two germline ends. The CDR3 contains 16 residues. CDR1 and CDR2 (germline): MNHEY, SMNVEV (reference sequence). The CDR3 is CASSLSPRGVGSPLHF. Written as DNA, the CDR3 is TGTGCCAGCAGTTTATCCCCCAGGGGAGTAGGTTCACCCCTCCACTTT.

At least ten counts were recorded for this clonotype. The CDR3 sequence: CASSPPVGGLYNEQFF. CDR3 DNA: TGTGCCAGCTCACCACCGGTCGGGGGCCTTTACAATGAGCAGTTCTTC. The rearrangement joins TRBV18 to TRBJ2-1, with D perhaps matching TRBD1 or TRBD2 (6 bases each). Trimming stripped 0 bases from V and 4 bases from J, with 13 bases between. The length of the CDR3 is 16 residues. CDR1 is KGHSH and CDR2 is LQKENI in the germline V gene.

This clonotype was seen a few times. The V gene is TRBV6-2 or TRBV6-3, the J gene TRBJ2-1, with 7 bases fitting TRBD1. Germline V CDR1 and CDR2: MNHEY, SVGEGT. The CDR3 contains 16 residues. After removal of 2 bases from V and 1 base from J, the junction contained 5 bases not matched to a gene. For the CDR3, the DNA is TGTGCCAGCAGTTACCCAACAGGGGAATCCTACAATGAGCAGTTCTTC. It yields the protein CASSYPTGESYNEQFF.

This clonotype has ten or more counts. The chain recombines TRBV18 with TRBJ1-1; 7 nucleotides line up with TRBD1. This CDR3 has 18 residues. Trimming cost V 3 bases and J 0 bases; bases outside gene matches: 13. Germline CDR1 KGHSH, CDR2 LQKENI. The CDR3 sequence is CASSPYPGQLAMNTEAFF. DNA of the CDR3: TGTGCCAGCTCACCTTATCCGGGACAGCTTGCCATGAACACTGAAGCTTTCTTT. Together with reference TRBV18 and TRBJ1-1, the CDR3 gives the full variable domain: NAGVMQNPRHLVRRRGQEARLRCSPMKGHSHVYWYRQLPEEGLKFMVYLQKENIIDESGMPKERFSAEFPKEGPSILRIQQVVRGDSAAYFCASSPYPGQLAMNTEAFFGQGTRLTVV.

This clonotype was detected many times. This chain's CDR3 is CASSEYGGLGGELFF. The CDR3, as DNA: TGTGCCAGCAGTGAATATGGGGGGCTCGGCGGGGAGCTGTTTTTT. V and J are TRBV2 and TRBJ2-2; D is perhaps TRBD1 or TRBD2 (6 bases each). The CDR3 consists of 15 residues. V shed 2 bases and J shed 7 bases, with 14 bases lying between them. Germline V gives CDR1 SNHLY, CDR2 FYNNEI.

The J gene is TRBJ2-7, the V gene TRBV7-9, with D possibly matching TRBD1 (6 bases). Between the trimmed V and J ends, which lost 0 bases and 5 bases, there was a span of 17 bases. CDR3 length: 16 amino acids. The germline CDR1 and CDR2 sequences are SEHNR and FQNEAQ (reference sequence). CDR3 sequence reads: CASSLAPWGPANEQYF. CDR3 bases: TGTGCCAGCAGCTTAGCCCCATGGGGGCCGGCGAACGAGCAGTACTTC.

This clonotype showed up many times. This sequence joins TRBV28 and TRBJ1-1; D is unresolved. CDR3 length: 17 amino acids. Germline values: CDR1 MDHEN, CDR2 SYDVKM. Trimming removed 4 bases from V and 3 bases from J, with 21 bases in between. The CDR3 nucleotides read TGTGCCAGCAGTTCTAGTTCAGGTGGGTGGTGGGACACTGAAGCTTTCTTT. Its protein is CASSSSSGGWWDTEAFF.

In this sample, this clonotype turned up many times. The gene calls are TRBV20-1 and TRBJ1-4; a possible D gene is TRBD1 (6 bases). This CDR3 region has 13 residues. CDR1 and CDR2 from the germline V gene are DFQATT and SNEGSKA (reference sequence). Trimming took off 5 bases at V and 4 bases at J, with 11 bases between the two ends. The chain's CDR3 is CSASDSFNEKLFF. In nucleotides, the CDR3 is TGCAGTGCTTCGGACAGCTTTAATGAAAAACTGTTTTTT.

This clonotype was picked up many times. This chain uses TRBV11-3 with TRBJ2-3; weak D call: TRBD1 (7 bases). V was clipped by 0 bases and J by 4 bases, with 11 bases between them. The CDR3 has 15 amino acids. Germline CDR1 and CDR2: SGHNT and YENEEA. CDR3 sequence (DNA): TGTGCCAGCAGCTTAGAGGGCAGGGGGGCAGATACGCAGTATTTT. Encoded protein: CASSLEGRGADTQYF.

This chain joins TRBV12-3 or TRBV12-4 and TRBJ2-7, with 9 bases identical to TRBD2. The CDR3 covers 20 residues. The V and J ends lost 5 bases and 3 bases, in that order; junction bases with no gene match: 23. CDR3 sequence reads: CASSHPDFTSISGGDYEQYF. The CDR3 DNA reads TGTGCCAGCAGTCACCCCGACTTTACATCGATTAGCGGGGGAGACTACGAGCAGTACTTC.

On this clonotype itself: This clone may be a read error of a much larger clone one base away. The chain employs TRBV7-9 and TRBJ2-7; D is unclear. The CDR3 is 12 amino acids. The V gene's germline CDR1 is SEHNR and CDR2 FQNEAQ (reference sequence). V was trimmed by 5 bases and J by 2 bases, leaving 7 bases between them. The chain's CDR3 is CASSAEAYEQYF. The CDR3 bases are TGTGCCAGCAGCGCCGAGGCCTACGAGCAGTACTTC.

Ten or more counts support this clonotype. The chain couples TRBV2 to TRBJ2-3; no firm D call. The J call is uncertain, as TRBJ2-5 better fits the DNA end. Germline lookup yields CDR1 SNHLY and CDR2 FYNNEI. The CDR3 has 11 residues. CDR3 region: CASSWMRAQYF. The CDR3 DNA sequence: TGTGCCAGCAGTTGGATGAGAGCCCAGTACTTC.

This clonotype was seen at least ten times. V gene TRBV3-1 combines with J gene TRBJ1-6; D is undetermined. The ends were cut back, 3 bases at V and 5 bases at J, with 8 bases in the middle. The CDR3 contains 14 residues. Germline CDR1 LGHDT, CDR2 YNNKEL (reference sequence). The CDR3 is CASSHLGDNSPLHF. The CDR3, as DNA: TGTGCCAGCAGCCATCTAGGAGATAATTCACCCCTCCACTTT.

V is TRBV7-9 and J is TRBJ1-2; D is possibly TRBD1 (5 bases). Germline V lookup: CDR1 SEHNR, CDR2 FQNEAQ (reference sequence). The CDR3 contains 14 residues. V dropped 8 bases and J dropped 4 bases, with 17 bases sitting between them. The CDR3 loop reads CASEKISGVYGYTF. DNA of the CDR3: TGTGCCAGCGAAAAGATCTCGGGGGTCTATGGCTACACCTTC.

This clonotype has at least ten counts. V is TRBV27 and J is TRBJ2-7; 10 bases map to TRBD1. The V gene end was trimmed by 6 bases and the J gene end by 0 bases; junction bases not matched to a gene: 2. The CDR3 consists of 14 residues. CDR1 is MNHEY and CDR2 is SMNVEV in the germline V gene (reference sequence). Here the CDR3 DNA reads TGTGCCAGCAGGAGGACAGGGGGCTCCTACGAGCAGTACTTC. It translates to CASRRTGGSYEQYF.

J is TRBJ2-7 and V is TRBV29-1, with D perhaps matching TRBD1 (7 bases). V shed 4 bases and J shed 2 bases, with 15 bases lying between them. This CDR3 contains 14 residues. CDR1 and CDR2 from the germline V gene are SQVTM and ANQGSEA. CDR3 protein: CSVGVRGATYEQYF. CDR3 coding DNA: TGCAGCGTTGGAGTCAGGGGGGCTACCTACGAGCAGTACTTC.

Notes on this clonotype: A much larger clone lies one base from this, so it may be a read error. The gene calls are TRBV24-1 and TRBJ1-5; 10 bases map to TRBD1. The end of the DNA is better explained by TRBJ2-3, so the J call may be wrong. Germline CDR1 and CDR2: KGHDR and SFDVKD. CDR3 size: 16 residues. CDR3 coding DNA: TGTGCCACCAGTGAGACTGGGACAGGGGCTCATCAGCCCCAGTATTTT. Translating gives CATSETGTGAHQPQYF.

This clonotype was recorded many times. V usage is TRBV7-9 and J usage is TRBJ2-1; D may be TRBD1 (6 bases). Germline assignment: CDR1 SEHNR and CDR2 FQNEAQ (reference sequence). The CDR3 loop spans 13 amino acids. V was cut by 2 bases and J by 7 bases, with 9 bases left in between. The CDR3 here is CASSLHRVNEQFF. CDR3 coding DNA: TGTGCCAGCAGCTTACACAGGGTAAATGAGCAGTTCTTC.

The chain combines TRBV7-8 with TRBJ1-4, with D possibly TRBD1 on 6 matching bases. Trimming removed 4 bases at V and 3 bases at J, with 18 bases between. Germline V CDR1 and CDR2: SGHVS, FQNEAQ. This CDR3 region has 17 residues. CDR3 bases: TGTGCCAGCAGCTCATTCCCAAAACAGGGCGCTAATGAAAAACTGTTTTTT. Amino acids: CASSSFPKQGANEKLFF.